Shown below are 3 T cell receptor beta chains from a single sample sequenced in a study of T cell changes during pregnancy in multiple sclerosis. Sequenced by immunoSEQ multiplex PCR; TCRdb stores in-frame clones only, minus some. The data show almost 50,000 clones, around 94% seen once. The sample was CD4+ T cells from peripheral blood mononuclear cells, taken in the third trimester of pregnancy. These receptor sequences come from a female donor with multiple sclerosis, enrolled in a pregnancy study.

This chain joins TRBV7-3 and TRBJ2-2; D is undetermined. Germline values: CDR1 SGHTA, CDR2 FQGTGA. Trimming pared 5 bases from V and 8 bases from J, leaving 12 bases between. The CDR3 totals 13 residues. The CDR3 loop reads CASSPLSSGELFF. In nucleotides, the CDR3 is TGTGCCAGCAGCCCTCTATCGTCTGGGGAGCTGTTTTTT.

The chain employs TRBV7-2 and TRBJ1-2, with 10 bases aligning to TRBD1. The length of the CDR3 is 15 residues. Per the germline V gene, CDR1 is SGHTA and CDR2 is FQGNSA. J was trimmed by 5 bases and V by 5 bases; bases with no gene match: 8. CDR3 DNA sequence: TGTGCCAGCAGCGGTCGGGACAGGGGCCTGTATGGCTACACCTTC. Its translation: CASSGRDRGLYGYTF.

The chain carries TRBV28 and TRBJ1-5; 7 bases align to TRBD1. The germline CDR1 and CDR2 sequences are MDHEN and SYDVKM. The CDR3 runs 15 residues. The J segment lost 1 base and the V segment lost 6 bases, leaving 6 bases of the junction unmatched. CDR3 sequence (DNA): TGTGCCAGCAGCTGGGGACAGACCAGCAATCAGCCCCAGCATTTT. This encodes CASSWGQTSNQPQHF.